The 24 T cell receptor beta chains below were found in one sample sequenced in a study of identical twins. TCRdb ran MiXCR on the 5' RACE reads and lists one entry per CDR3 protein. The table shows hundreds of thousands of distinct CDR3 sequences, with about 12% occurring only once. The data were also submitted as part of a second study, on yellow fever vaccine responses in identical twins.

Sequencing input: PBMCs. The receptors stem from a woman between 18 and 29 years old in good health.

This clonotype has only a few counts. The V and J genes are TRBV29-1 and TRBJ2-1; D gene unclear. V was shortened by 4 bases and J by 0 bases, with 10 bases between the two germline ends. Germline CDR1 SQVTM, CDR2 ANQGSEA. The CDR3 is 14 amino acids. The CDR3 loop reads CSVAIAFSYNEQFF. Written as DNA, the CDR3 is TGCAGCGTTGCCATCGCATTCTCCTACAATGAGCAGTTCTTC.

CDR3 residues: CASSFAQGAEGYTF. The DNA of the CDR3 is TGTGCCAGCAGTTTCGCCCAGGGGGCCGAGGGCTACACCTTC. The chain employs TRBV6-5 and TRBJ1-2, with 8 positions matching TRBD1. Per germline, CDR1 MNHEY and CDR2 SVGAGI. V gave up 4 bases and J gave up 8 bases; unmatched junction bases: 9. CDR3 length: 14 residues.

Comments on this clonotype: Just one base apart from a much larger clone, this may be a read error. The chain has TRBV2 and TRBJ2-1, with 9 bases lining up with TRBD1. Germline V gene sequence: CDR1 SNHLY, CDR2 FYNNEI. The CDR3 has 13 amino acids. V lost 6 bases, J lost 5 bases, and 2 bases stayed unmatched. CDR3 residues: CASRGTGNNEQFF. The CDR3 DNA follows: TGTGCCAGCAGGGGGACAGGGAACAATGAGCAGTTCTTC.

CDR3 loop: CAARQGGRTEAFF. CDR3 DNA sequence: TGTGCCGCCCGACAGGGAGGTCGGACTGAAGCTTTCTTT. The chain is built from TRBV6-1 and TRBJ1-1, with TRBD1 matching 7 bases. The CDR3 runs to 13 residues. The ends lost 11 bases at V and 5 bases at J; junction bases unmatched: 11. Germline values: CDR1 MNHNS, CDR2 SASEGT.

In its sample, this clonotype was seen a few times. V is TRBV20-1 and J is TRBJ2-1, with D possibly TRBD2 on 6 matching bases. Germline V gene sequence: CDR1 DFQATT, CDR2 SNEGSKA (reference sequence). The CDR3 runs to 14 residues. Trimming stripped 3 bases from V and 4 bases from J, with 13 bases between. CDR3 loop: CSARVPTRYNEQFF. The DNA of the CDR3 is TGCAGTGCTAGGGTCCCGACTAGGTACAATGAGCAGTTCTTC.

This clonotype was counted a few times. The chain uses TRBV20-1 and TRBJ2-7; D unclear. The V end was cut by 0 bases, the J end by 3 bases, with 6 bases between. The CDR3 sequence is 12 residues long. Germline V lookup: CDR1 DFQATT, CDR2 SNEGSKA (reference sequence). Here the CDR3 reads CSAREVLYEQYV. The CDR3 DNA follows: TGCAGTGCTAGAGAGGTCCTCTACGAGCAGTACGTC.

This clonotype was seen at least ten times. This sequence joins TRBV7-9 and TRBJ2-5; D ambiguous. Between the trimmed V and J ends, which lost 5 bases and 13 bases, there was a span of 17 bases. The CDR3 has 12 residues. CDR1 is SEHNR, CDR2 FQNEAQ, per germline (reference sequence). CDR3 in DNA: TGTGCCAGCAGCCTCATAGTGGGAATCCCGTACTTC. It translates to CASSLIVGIPYF.

The chain carries TRBV6-5 and TRBJ1-2, with D tentatively TRBD1 (6 bases). CDR1 is MNHEY and CDR2 is SVGAGI in the germline V gene. The CDR3 consists of 13 residues. The V end lost 2 bases, the J end lost 9 bases, and 13 bases lay between the germline ends. The CDR3 region has the DNA TGTGCCAGCAGTTACACCAGGGGACTGAGCTACACCTTC. Its protein is CASSYTRGLSYTF.

The rearrangement uses TRBV6-2 or TRBV6-3 and TRBJ1-1, with D uncertain. The CDR3 length is 14 residues. V was clipped by 11 bases and J by 3 bases, with 19 bases between them. Looked up from germline, CDR1 is MNHEY and CDR2 is SVGEGT. The DNA of the CDR3 is TGTGCCGCTAACAAGGCCCTCGGGGACACTGAAGCTTTCTTT. As protein: CAANKALGDTEAFF.

The table lists this clonotype with a few counts. The chain joins TRBV11-2 to TRBJ2-1; 10 bases match TRBD2. Germline CDR1 SGHAT, CDR2 FQNNGV. The CDR3 totals 16 residues. J gave up 7 bases and V 2 bases, and 8 bases lay outside the gene matches. DNA for the CDR3: TGTGCCAGCAGCTTACTCACCGGGACTAGCGATAATGAGCAGTTCTTC. Translated: CASSLLTGTSDNEQFF.

There are a few counts of this clonotype. The V gene is TRBV5-1, the J gene TRBJ2-5; no clear D gene. Trimming removed 4 bases at V and 2 bases at J, with 12 bases between. The length of the CDR3 is 14 residues. In germline, CDR1 is SGHRS, CDR2 YFSETQ. CDR3 amino acids: CASSKRQPQETQYF. In DNA, the CDR3 is TGCGCCAGCAGCAAACGGCAACCACAAGAGACCCAGTACTTC.

The rearrangement links TRBV20-1 to TRBJ2-4, with D maybe TRBD2 (6 bases). Per germline, CDR1 DFQATT and CDR2 SNEGSKA (reference sequence). This CDR3 contains 12 residues. V lost 6 bases to trimming and J lost 6 bases, with 12 bases between them. The CDR3 DNA is TGCAGTGCGTCCGGGACTCTAAACATTCAGTACTTC. As protein: CSASGTLNIQYF.

This sequence joins TRBV11-2 and TRBJ2-7; D is perhaps TRBD1 or TRBD2 (5 bases each). The CDR3 has 15 residues. The V gene's germline CDR1 is SGHAT and CDR2 FQNNGV. The ends were cut back, 3 bases at V and 2 bases at J, with 14 bases in the middle. The CDR3 DNA follows: TGTGCCAGCAGCTTTAGAGGGGAGACGACCTACGAGCAGTACTTC. Translation: CASSFRGETTYEQYF.

Only a few counts were recorded for this clonotype. The chain employs TRBV7-9 and TRBJ2-1, with 8 bases aligning to TRBD2. Looked up from germline, CDR1 is SEHNR and CDR2 is FQNEAQ (reference sequence). J gave up 3 bases and V 0 bases, and 4 bases lay outside the gene matches. This CDR3 has 16 amino acids. CDR3 region: CASSLAAGVGYNEQFF. DNA for the CDR3: TGTGCCAGCAGCTTAGCAGCGGGAGTCGGCTACAATGAGCAGTTCTTC. The full variable domain, rest sourced from reference TRBV7-9 and TRBJ2-1, is DTGVSQNPRHKITKRGQNVTFRCDPISEHNRLYWYRQTLGQGPEFLTYFQNEAQLEKSRLLSDRFSAERPKGSFSTLEIQRTEQGDSAMYLCASSLAAGVGYNEQFFGPGTRLTVL.

This clonotype has only a few counts. This chain uses TRBV9 with TRBJ1-6, with unresolved D. The length of the CDR3 is 14 residues. V was cut by 0 bases and J by 5 bases, with 6 bases left in between. The germline V gene encodes CDR1 SGDLS and CDR2 YYNGEE. CDR3 nucleotides: TGTGCCAGCAGCGTAGGCTCAGATAATTCACCCCTCCACTTT. Amino acids: CASSVGSDNSPLHF. Full variable domain (remainder filled in from reference TRBV9 and TRBJ1-6): DSGVTQTPKHLITATGQRVTLRCSPRSGDLSVYWYQQSLDQGLQFLIQYYNGEERAKGNILERFSAQQFPDLHSELNLSSLELGDSALYFCASSVGSDNSPLHFGNGTRLTVT.

This clonotype was counted between two and nine times. The CDR3 DNA reads TGCAGTGCTAAGGGACGGAGATCTAACTATGGCTACACCTTC. This codes for CSAKGRRSNYGYTF. The chain is built from TRBV20-1 and TRBJ1-2, with D possibly being TRBD1 (5 bases). The length of the CDR3 is 14 residues. V lost 4 bases and J 0 bases, leaving 12 bases between the germline ends. CDR1 is DFQATT and CDR2 is SNEGSKA in the germline V gene (reference sequence).

The chain recombines TRBV20-1 with TRBJ1-2; unclear D gene. The V gene's germline CDR1 is DFQATT and CDR2 SNEGSKA (reference sequence). The V end lost 8 bases, the J end lost 3 bases, and 16 bases lay between the germline ends. This CDR3 is 13 amino acids long. The CDR3, as DNA: TGCAGTAATCTCCGAGCGGCGGACTATGGCTACACCTTC. Amino acid sequence: CSNLRAADYGYTF.

This clonotype was seen a handful of times. V usage is TRBV20-1 and J usage is TRBJ1-1; D is ambiguous. This CDR3 contains 15 residues. Trimming shortened V by 3 bases and J by 5 bases, and 19 bases separated the two germline ends. Germline assignment: CDR1 DFQATT and CDR2 SNEGSKA (reference sequence). The CDR3 DNA is TGCAGTGCTAGGGGAAGCCGGATCCTCAGGACTGAAGCTTTCTTT. It specifies CSARGSRILRTEAFF.

This clonotype was observed a handful of times. The rearrangement joins TRBV28 to TRBJ1-3; D is perhaps TRBD1 (5 bases). With 5 bases removed from V and 2 bases from J, the gap between germline ends came to 10 bases. The CDR3 runs 14 residues. CDR1 is MDHEN and CDR2 is SYDVKM in the germline V gene. CDR3: CASSLDIPGNTIYF. The CDR3 coding sequence is TGTGCCAGCAGTCTGGACATTCCTGGAAACACCATATATTTT.

This clonotype has a count of ten or more. The rearrangement joins TRBV5-1 to TRBJ2-1; 8 bases are shared with TRBD1. CDR3 size: 14 residues. Germline loops: CDR1 SGHRS, CDR2 YFSETQ. After removal of 6 bases from V and 7 bases from J, the junction contained 9 bases not matched to a gene. The CDR3, as DNA: TGCGCCAGCACCCCTGGACAGGGAACAAATGAGCAGTTCTTC. Translation gives CASTPGQGTNEQFF.

This chain connects TRBV11-1 to TRBJ1-2; 7 positions match TRBD1. Germline-derived CDR1 and CDR2 are SGHAT and FQDESV (reference sequence). Unmatched junction bases numbered 18, after V lost 5 bases and J lost 3 bases. This CDR3 contains 18 residues. This chain's CDR3 is CASSLSEPGQIFHYGYTF. The CDR3 nucleotides are TGTGCCAGCAGCCTCTCGGAGCCGGGACAGATATTTCACTATGGCTACACCTTC.

This clonotype was recorded a few times. Here the CDR3 reads CSVEDATRYGYTF. In nucleotides, the CDR3 is TGCAGCGTTGAAGATGCGACGCGCTATGGCTACACCTTC. This chain links TRBV29-1 with TRBJ1-2, with unresolved D. The CDR3 totals 13 residues. The V end was cut by 0 bases, the J end by 4 bases, with 9 bases between. Germline assignment: CDR1 SQVTM and CDR2 ANQGSEA.

This clonotype has a handful of counts. J is TRBJ2-7 and V is TRBV18; maybe TRBD2 (5 bases). The CDR3 is 15 residues long. V lost 2 bases, J lost 3 bases, and 14 bases lay in between. Per the germline V gene, CDR1 is KGHSH and CDR2 is LQKENI. The CDR3 loop reads CASSPGSGVYYEQYF. The DNA of the CDR3 is TGTGCCAGCTCACCAGGGTCCGGGGTTTACTACGAGCAGTACTTC.

The chain links TRBV15 to TRBJ2-1; TRBD2 aligns across 8 bases. Per the germline V gene, CDR1 is LNHNV and CDR2 is YYDKDF (reference sequence). The length of the CDR3 is 14 residues. The ends lost 6 bases at V and 8 bases at J; junction bases unmatched: 9. This CDR3 is CATRRTGGRDEQFF. CDR3 coding DNA: TGTGCCACCAGAAGGACGGGGGGGCGGGATGAGCAGTTCTTC.